The present T cell receptor beta chain was sequenced within a study of blood T cell repertoires in COVID-19. The overall study: Specimens from acute and convalescent COVID-19 originated in the United States, Italy and Spain. PBMCs, B-cell-depleted T cells, or T cells provided the cDNA or gDNA that made up the material.

The authors' processing: Reference gene primer amplification in the assay estimated nucleated cell counts. Here immunoSEQ multiplex PCR was the method, and the copy in TCRdb shows in-frame clones only, minus some. D and trimming were read from the DNA, whereas the V and J calls and clone size are those reported in that table. The repertoire holds approximately 290,000 clones, with around 89% as singletons. The germline CDR1 and CDR2 sequences are WNHNN and SYGVQD (reference sequence). Trimming removed 0 bases from V and 15 bases from J; junction bases left unmatched: 13. The CDR3 has 15 residues. The chain links TRBV10-1 to TRBJ1-4, with 7 nucleotides matching TRBD1. This receptor was identified in a man aged 30-40 years with acute or convalescent COVID-19. The sequencing sample was made of peripheral blood. For the CDR3, the DNA is TGCGCCAGCAGTGAGTCAGTGGCGACAGGGAAAAAGATGTTTTTT. This gives the protein CASSESVATGKKMFF.